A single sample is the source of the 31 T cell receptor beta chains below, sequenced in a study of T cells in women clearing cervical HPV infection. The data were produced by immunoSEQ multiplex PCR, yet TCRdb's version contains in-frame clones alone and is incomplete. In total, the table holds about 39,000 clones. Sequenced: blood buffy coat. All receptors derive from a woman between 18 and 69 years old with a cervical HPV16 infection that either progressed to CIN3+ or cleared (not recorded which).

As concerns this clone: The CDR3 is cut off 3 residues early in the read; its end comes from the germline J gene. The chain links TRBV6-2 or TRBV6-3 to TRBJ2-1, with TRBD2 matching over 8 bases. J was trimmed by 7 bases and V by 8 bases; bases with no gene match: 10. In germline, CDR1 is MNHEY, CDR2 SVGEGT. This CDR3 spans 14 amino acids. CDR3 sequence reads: CASRAGGSLNEQFF. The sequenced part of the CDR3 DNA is TGTGCCAGCCGGGCGGGAGGTTCTTTGAATGAG.

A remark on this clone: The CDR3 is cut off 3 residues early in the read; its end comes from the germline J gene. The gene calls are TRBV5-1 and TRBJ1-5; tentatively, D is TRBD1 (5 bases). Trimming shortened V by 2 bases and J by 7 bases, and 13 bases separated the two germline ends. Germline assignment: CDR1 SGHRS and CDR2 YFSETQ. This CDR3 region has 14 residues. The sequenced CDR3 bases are TGCGCCAGCAGCTTTAGTGGCGGGGCCCAGCCC. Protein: CASSFSGGAQP. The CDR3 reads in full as CASSFSGGAQPQHF.

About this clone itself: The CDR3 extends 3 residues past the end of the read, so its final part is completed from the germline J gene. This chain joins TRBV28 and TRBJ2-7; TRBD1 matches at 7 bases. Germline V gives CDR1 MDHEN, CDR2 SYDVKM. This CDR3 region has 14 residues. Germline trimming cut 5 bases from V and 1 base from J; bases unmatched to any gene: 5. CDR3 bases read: TGTGCCAGCAGTCTCCCGACAGGGTCCTACGAG. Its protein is CASSLPTGSYE. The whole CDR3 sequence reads CASSLPTGSYEQYF.

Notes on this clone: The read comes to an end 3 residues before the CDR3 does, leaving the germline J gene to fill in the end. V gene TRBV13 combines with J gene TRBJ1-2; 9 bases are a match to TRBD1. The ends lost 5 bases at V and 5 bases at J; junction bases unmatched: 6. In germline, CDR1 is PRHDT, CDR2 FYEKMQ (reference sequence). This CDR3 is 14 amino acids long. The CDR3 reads CASSSWTGVYGYTF. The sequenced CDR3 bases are TGTGCCAGCAGCAGCTGGACAGGGGTTTATGGC.

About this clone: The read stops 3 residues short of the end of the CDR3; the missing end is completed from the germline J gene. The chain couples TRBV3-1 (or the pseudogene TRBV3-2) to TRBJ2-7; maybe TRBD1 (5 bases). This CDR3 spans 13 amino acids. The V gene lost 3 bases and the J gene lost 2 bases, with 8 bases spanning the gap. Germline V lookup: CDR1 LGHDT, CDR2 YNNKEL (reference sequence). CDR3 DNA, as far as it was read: TGTGCCAGCAGCCAGGCAGGGACCTACGAG. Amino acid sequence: CASSQAGTYE. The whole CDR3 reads CASSQAGTYEQYF.

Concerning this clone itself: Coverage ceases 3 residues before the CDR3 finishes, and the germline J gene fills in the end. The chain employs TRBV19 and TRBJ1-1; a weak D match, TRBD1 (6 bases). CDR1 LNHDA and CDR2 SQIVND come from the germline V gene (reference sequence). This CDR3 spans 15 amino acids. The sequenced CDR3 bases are TGTGCCAGTAGTCCCCCAGCGGGGGGCATGAAGACA. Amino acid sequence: CASSPPAGGMKT. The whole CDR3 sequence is CASSPPAGGMKTAFF.

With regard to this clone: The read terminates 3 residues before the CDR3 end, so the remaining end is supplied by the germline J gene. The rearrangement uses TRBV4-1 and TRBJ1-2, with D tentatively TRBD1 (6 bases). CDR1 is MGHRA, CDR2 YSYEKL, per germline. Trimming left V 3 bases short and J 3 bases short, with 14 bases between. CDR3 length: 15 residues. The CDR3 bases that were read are TGCGCCAGCAGCCAGTACAGACAGGCCGACTATGGC. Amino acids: CASSQYRQADYG. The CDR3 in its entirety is CASSQYRQADYGYTF.

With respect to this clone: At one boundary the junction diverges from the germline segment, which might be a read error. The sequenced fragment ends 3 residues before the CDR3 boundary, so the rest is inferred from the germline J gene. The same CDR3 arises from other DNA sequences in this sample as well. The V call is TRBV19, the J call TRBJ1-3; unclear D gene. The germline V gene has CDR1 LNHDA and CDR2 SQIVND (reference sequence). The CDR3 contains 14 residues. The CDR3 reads CASSIRGSGNTIYF. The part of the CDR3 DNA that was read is TGTGCCAGTAGTATCAGAGGGTCTGGAAACACT.

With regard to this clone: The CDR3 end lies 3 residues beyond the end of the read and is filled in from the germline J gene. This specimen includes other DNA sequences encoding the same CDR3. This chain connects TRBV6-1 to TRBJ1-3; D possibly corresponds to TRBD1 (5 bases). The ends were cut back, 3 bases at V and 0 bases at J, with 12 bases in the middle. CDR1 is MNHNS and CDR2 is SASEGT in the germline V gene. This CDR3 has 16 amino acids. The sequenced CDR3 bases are TGTGCCAGCAGTGATGCGGGGACCCTCTCTGGAAACACC. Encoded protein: CASSDAGTLSGNT. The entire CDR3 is CASSDAGTLSGNTIYF.

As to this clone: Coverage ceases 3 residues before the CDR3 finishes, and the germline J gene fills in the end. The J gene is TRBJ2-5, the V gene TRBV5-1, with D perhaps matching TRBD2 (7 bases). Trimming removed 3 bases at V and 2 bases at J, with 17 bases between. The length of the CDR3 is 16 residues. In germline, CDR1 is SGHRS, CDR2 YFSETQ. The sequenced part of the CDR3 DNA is TGCGCCAGCAGCTCCAGTAGAGGGGGAGGGCAAGAGACC. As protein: CASSSSRGGGQET. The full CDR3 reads CASSSSRGGGQETQYF.

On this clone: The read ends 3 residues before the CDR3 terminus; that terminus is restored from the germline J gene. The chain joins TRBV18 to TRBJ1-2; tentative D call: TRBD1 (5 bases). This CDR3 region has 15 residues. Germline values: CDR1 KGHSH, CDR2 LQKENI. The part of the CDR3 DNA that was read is TGTGCCAGCTCCTCCCTCGGGCGGGGGTCGCACGAC. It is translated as CASSSLGRGSHD. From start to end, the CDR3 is CASSSLGRGSHDYTF.

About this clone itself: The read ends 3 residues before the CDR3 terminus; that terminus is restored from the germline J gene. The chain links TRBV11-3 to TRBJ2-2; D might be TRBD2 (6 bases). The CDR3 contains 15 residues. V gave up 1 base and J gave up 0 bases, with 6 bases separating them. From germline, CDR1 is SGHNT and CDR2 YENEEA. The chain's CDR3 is CASSLGGTNTGELFF. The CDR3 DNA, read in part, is TGTGCCAGCAGCTTAGGCGGGACGAACACCGGGGAG.

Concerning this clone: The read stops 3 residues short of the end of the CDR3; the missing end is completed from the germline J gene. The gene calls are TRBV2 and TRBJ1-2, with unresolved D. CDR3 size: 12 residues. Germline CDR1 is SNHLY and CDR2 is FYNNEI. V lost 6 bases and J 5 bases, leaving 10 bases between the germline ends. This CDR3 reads CASSPIQYGYTF. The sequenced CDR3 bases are TGTGCCAGCAGCCCGATACAGTATGGC.

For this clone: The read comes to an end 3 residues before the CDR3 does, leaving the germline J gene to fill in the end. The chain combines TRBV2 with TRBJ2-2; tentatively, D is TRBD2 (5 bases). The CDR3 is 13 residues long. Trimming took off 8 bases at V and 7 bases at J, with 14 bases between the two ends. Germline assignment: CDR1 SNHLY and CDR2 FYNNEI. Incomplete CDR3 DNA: TGTGCCAGCGTTACTAGAGAGGGCGGGGAG. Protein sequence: CASVTREGGE. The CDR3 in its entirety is CASVTREGGELFF.

The CDR3 here is CASITGAAYNEQFF. The covered CDR3 bases are TGTGCCAGCATCACAGGGGCCGCCTACAATGAG. The chain recombines TRBV6-2 or TRBV6-3 with TRBJ2-1; TRBD1 matches at 7 bases. The missing CDR3 end, 3 residues past where the read stops, is filled in from the germline J gene. With 7 bases clipped from V and 2 bases from J, the junction kept 5 bases outside the gene matches. Germline V gene lookup returns CDR1 MNHEY and CDR2 SVGEGT. The CDR3 spans 14 residues.

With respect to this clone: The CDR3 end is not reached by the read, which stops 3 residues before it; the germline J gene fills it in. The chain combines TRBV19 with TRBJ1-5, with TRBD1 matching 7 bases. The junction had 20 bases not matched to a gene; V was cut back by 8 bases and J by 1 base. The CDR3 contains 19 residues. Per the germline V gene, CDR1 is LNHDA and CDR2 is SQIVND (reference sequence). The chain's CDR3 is CASFGPTGWPAGSNQPQHF. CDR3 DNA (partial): TGTGCCAGTTTCGGACCGACAGGGTGGCCCGCAGGGAGCAATCAGCCC.

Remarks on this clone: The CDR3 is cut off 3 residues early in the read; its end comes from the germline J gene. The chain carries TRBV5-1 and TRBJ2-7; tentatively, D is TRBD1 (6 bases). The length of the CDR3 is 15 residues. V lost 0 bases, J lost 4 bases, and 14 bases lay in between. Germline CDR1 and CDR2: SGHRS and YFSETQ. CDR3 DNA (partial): TGCGCCAGCAGCTTGGAAGCCGGACAGCAGTACGAG. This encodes CASSLEAGQQYE. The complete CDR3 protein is CASSLEAGQQYEQYF.

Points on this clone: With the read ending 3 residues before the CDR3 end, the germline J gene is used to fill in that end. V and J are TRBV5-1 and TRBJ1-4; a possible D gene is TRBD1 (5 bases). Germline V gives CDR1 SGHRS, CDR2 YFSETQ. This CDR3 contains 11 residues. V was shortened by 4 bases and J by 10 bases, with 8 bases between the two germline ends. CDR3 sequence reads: CASSAGGKLFF. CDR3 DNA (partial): TGCGCCAGCAGCGCGGGGGGAAAA.

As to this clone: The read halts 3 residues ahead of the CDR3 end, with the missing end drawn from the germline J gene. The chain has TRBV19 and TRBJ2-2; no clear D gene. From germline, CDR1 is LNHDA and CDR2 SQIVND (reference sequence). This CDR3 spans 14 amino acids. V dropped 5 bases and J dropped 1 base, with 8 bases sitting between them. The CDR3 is CASSPQMNTGELFF. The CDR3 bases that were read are TGTGCCAGTAGTCCCCAGATGAACACCGGGGAG.

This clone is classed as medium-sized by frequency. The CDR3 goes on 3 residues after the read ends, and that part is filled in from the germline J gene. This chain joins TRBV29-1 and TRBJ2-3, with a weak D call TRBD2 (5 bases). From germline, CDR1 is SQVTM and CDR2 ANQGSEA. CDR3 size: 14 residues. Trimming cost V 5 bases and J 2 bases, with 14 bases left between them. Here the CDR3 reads CSVRRGSTTDTQYF. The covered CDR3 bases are TGCAGCGTTCGTCGCGGGTCCACCACAGATACG.

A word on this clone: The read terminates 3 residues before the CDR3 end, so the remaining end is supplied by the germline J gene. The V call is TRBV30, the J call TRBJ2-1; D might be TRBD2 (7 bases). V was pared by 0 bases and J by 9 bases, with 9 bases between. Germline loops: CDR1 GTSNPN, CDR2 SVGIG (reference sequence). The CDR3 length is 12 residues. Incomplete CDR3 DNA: TGTGCCTGGAGTGTAGGGGGGGGTGAG. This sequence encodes CAWSVGGGE. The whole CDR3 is CAWSVGGGEQFF.

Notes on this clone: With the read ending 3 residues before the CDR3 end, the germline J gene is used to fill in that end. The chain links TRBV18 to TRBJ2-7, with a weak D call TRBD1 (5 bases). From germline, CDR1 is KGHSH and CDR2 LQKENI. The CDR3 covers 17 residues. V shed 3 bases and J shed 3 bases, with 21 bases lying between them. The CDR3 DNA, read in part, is TGTGCCAGCTCACCGGAGATTACCGGTGGGGCCAGCTACGAG. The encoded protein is CASSPEITGGASYE. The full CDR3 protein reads CASSPEITGGASYEQYF.

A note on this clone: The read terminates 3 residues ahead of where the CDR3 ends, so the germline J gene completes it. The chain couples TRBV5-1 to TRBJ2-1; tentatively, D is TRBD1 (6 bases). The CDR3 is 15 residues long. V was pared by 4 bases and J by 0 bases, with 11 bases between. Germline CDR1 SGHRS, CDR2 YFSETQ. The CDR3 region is CASSKDSPSYNEQFF. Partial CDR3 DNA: TGCGCCAGCAGCAAGGACAGTCCCTCCTACAATGAG.

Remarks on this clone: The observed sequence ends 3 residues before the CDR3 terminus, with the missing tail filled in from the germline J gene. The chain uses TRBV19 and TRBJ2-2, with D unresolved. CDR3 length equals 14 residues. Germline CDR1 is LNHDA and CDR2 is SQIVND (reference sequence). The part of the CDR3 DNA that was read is TGTGCCAGTAGTAGAAACACCGATAATTCACCG. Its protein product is CASSRNTDNSP. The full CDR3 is CASSRNTDNSPLFF. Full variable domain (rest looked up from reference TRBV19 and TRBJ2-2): DGGITQSPKYLFRKEGQNVTLSCEQNLNHDAMYWYRQDPGQGLRLIYYSQIVNDFQKGDIAEGYSVSREKKESFPLTVTSAQKNPTAFYLCASSRNTDNSPLFFGEGSRLTVL.

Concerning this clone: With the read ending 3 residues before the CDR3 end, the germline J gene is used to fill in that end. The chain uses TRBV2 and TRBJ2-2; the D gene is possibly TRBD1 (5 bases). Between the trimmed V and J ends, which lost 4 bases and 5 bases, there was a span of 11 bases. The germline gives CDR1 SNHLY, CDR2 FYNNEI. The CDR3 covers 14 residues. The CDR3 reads CASSVTVSTGELFF. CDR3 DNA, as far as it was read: TGTGCCAGCAGTGTGACAGTGTCTACCGGGGAG.

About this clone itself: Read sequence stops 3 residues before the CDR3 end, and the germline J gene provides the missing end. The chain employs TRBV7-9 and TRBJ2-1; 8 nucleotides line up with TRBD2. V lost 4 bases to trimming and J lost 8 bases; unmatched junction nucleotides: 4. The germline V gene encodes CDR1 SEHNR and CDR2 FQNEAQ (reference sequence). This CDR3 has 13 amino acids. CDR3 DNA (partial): TGTGCCAGCAGCTACGGGGGGGGCTATGAG. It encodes CASSYGGGYE. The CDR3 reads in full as CASSYGGGYEQFF. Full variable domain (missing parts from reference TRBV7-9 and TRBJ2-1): DTGVSQNPRHKITKRGQNVTFRCDPISEHNRLYWYRQTLGQGPEFLTYFQNEAQLEKSRLLSDRFSAERPKGSFSTLEIQRTEQGDSAMYLCASSYGGGYEQFFGPGTRLTVL.

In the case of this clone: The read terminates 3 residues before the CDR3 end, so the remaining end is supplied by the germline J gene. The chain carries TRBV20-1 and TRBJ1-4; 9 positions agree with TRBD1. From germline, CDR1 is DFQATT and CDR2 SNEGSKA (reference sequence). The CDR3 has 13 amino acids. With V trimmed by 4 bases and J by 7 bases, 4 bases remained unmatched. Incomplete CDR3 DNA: TGCAGTGCTATAGGACAGGGGTCTGAAAAA. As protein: CSAIGQGSEK. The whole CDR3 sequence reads CSAIGQGSEKLFF.

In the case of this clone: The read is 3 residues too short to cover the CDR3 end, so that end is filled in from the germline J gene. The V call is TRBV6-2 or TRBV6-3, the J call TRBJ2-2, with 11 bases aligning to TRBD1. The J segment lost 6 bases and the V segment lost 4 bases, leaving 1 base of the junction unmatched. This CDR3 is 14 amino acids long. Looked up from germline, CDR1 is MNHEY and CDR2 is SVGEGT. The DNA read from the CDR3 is TGTGCCAGCAGTTGGGGACAGGGGGCCGGGGAG. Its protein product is CASSWGQGAGE. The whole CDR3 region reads CASSWGQGAGELFF.

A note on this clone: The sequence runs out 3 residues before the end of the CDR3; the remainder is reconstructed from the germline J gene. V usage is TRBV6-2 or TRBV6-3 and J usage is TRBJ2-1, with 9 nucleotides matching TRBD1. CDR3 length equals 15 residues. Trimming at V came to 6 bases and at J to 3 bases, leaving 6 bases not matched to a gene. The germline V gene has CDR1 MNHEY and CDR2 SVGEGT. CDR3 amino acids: CASSPLGQGYNEQFF. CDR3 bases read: TGTGCCAGCAGCCCGTTGGGACAGGGCTACAATGAG.

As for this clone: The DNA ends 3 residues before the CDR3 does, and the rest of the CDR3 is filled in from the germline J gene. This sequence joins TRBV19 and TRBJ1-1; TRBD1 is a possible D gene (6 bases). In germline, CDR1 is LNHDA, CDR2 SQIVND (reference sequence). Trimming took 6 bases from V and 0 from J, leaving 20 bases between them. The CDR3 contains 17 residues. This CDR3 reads CASRLGGGRFMNTEAFF. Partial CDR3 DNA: TGTGCCAGTAGACTTGGCGGGGGGCGGTTCATGAACACTGAA.

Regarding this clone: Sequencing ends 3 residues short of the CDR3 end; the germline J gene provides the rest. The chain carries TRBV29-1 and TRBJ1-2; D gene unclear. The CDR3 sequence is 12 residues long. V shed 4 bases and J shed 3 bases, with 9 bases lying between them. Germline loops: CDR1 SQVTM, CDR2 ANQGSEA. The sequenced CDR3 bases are TGCAGCGTTGGTGAGTCAGACTATGGC. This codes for CSVGESDYG. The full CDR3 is CSVGESDYGYTF.